This T cell receptor (beta chain) originates from a study of blood T cells in healthy people across ages. The CDR3 extends over 13 amino acids. Germline CDR1 DFQATT, CDR2 SNEGSKA (reference sequence). Next came a second PCR, run for about 6 to 12 cycles, which used a sample-barcoded 5' primer along with a J-beta primer mix. TCRdb ran MiXCR on the 5' RACE reads and lists one entry per CDR3 protein. This sample has roughly 500,000 distinct CDR3 sequences, with around 24% found just once. Another study also made use of these data, one on T cells of mothers and their children. That source reports: Some 2.8 million TCR beta reads per child versus over 9 million per mother. When mothers and children were related, their normalized repertoire overlap, which was always slightly higher, did not differ significantly from that of unrelated pairs.

The V and J genes are TRBV20-1 and TRBJ2-5; either TRBD1 or TRBD2 may supply D (6 bases each). The tail of the sequence fits TRBJ2-7 better, so the J call may be wrong. The sequenced sample consisted of blood. This sequence was found in a boy under 18 in good health. For the CDR3, the DNA is TGCAGTGCTTGGGTAGGGGGGCTCTACGAGCAGTACTTC. Translation gives CSAWVGGLYEQYF.